This entry lists 11 T cell receptor beta chains sequenced from one sample in a study of blood T cell repertoires in COVID-19. Libraries were prepared by immunoSEQ multiplex PCR; TCRdb keeps only in-frame clonotypes and omits some of them. The profile covers roughly 72,000 clones, with approximately 90% appearing a single time and approximately 19% taken by the ten largest. The source material was peripheral blood. The receptor set was obtained from a human donor in a cohort sampled during active COVID-19.

For the CDR3, the DNA is TGTGCCAGCAGTTCCCCCGGGACAGATACGCAGTATTTT. Translation gives CASSSPGTDTQYF. The genes are TRBV12-3 or TRBV12-4 and TRBJ2-3; D gene ambiguous. The CDR3 sequence is 13 residues long. Trimming shortened V by 4 bases and J by 3 bases, and 8 bases separated the two germline ends.

This chain links TRBV27 with TRBJ2-3; 12 bases agree with TRBD2. Germline V gene lookup returns CDR1 MNHEY and CDR2 SMNVEV (reference sequence). This CDR3 is built from 16 residues. Losses at the gene ends were 6 bases for V and 3 bases for J; bases not matched to a gene: 7. The CDR3 loop is CASRAGLAGWTDTQYF. CDR3 DNA sequence: TGTGCCAGCAGAGCTGGACTAGCGGGATGGACAGATACGCAGTATTTT.

J is TRBJ2-3 and V is TRBV3-1 (or the pseudogene TRBV3-2); 8 bases fit TRBD2. CDR3 size: 16 residues. Germline CDR1 LGHDT, CDR2 YNNKEL (reference sequence). V gave up 0 bases and J gave up 5 bases; unmatched junction bases: 7. The CDR3 nucleotides read TGTGCCAGCAGCCAAGAAGTTAGCGGGGTGATAGATACGCAGTATTTT. Protein sequence: CASSQEVSGVIDTQYF.

The chain carries TRBV5-1 and TRBJ2-7, with D maybe TRBD1 (5 bases). V was shortened by 1 base and J by 1 base, with 18 bases between the two germline ends. CDR1 SGHRS and CDR2 YFSETQ come from the germline V gene. The CDR3 spans 17 residues. CDR3 nucleotide sequence: TGCGCCAGCAGCTTGTCGGCTAGGCAGGGTGGGTCCTACGAGCAGTACTTC. It is translated as CASSLSARQGGSYEQYF.

This clone was seen more than once but under ten times. The V and J genes are TRBV7-9 and TRBJ1-4, with a tentative D call TRBD1 (5 bases). The CDR3 is 15 amino acids. The germline V and J ends were trimmed by 3 bases and 8 bases, with 16 bases remaining between them. Per germline, CDR1 SEHNR and CDR2 FQNEAQ (reference sequence). The CDR3 here is CASSFQGRGGEKLFF. In DNA form, the CDR3 reads TGTGCCAGCAGCTTCCAGGGAAGAGGTGGAGAAAAACTGTTTTTT.

The CDR3 loop reads CASRGTGGAYEQYF. The CDR3 DNA reads as TGTGCCAGCAGGGGGACAGGGGGAGCCTACGAGCAGTACTTC. This chain joins TRBV28 and TRBJ2-7; 11 positions agree with TRBD1. CDR1 and CDR2 (germline): MDHEN, SYDVKM. V trimming: 6 bases; J trimming: 2 bases; junction bases outside the gene matches: 3. The CDR3 is made up of 14 amino acids. The variable domain in full, with the rest retrieved from reference TRBV28 and TRBJ2-7, is DVKVTQSSRYLVKRTGEKVFLECVQDMDHENMFWYRQDPGLGLRLIYFSYDVKMKEKGDIPEGYSVSREKKERFSLILESASTNQTSMYLCASRGTGGAYEQYFGPGTRLTVT.

The rearrangement uses TRBV7-3 and TRBJ2-2; D uncertain. Trimming cost V 5 bases and J 0 bases, with 13 bases left between them. The CDR3 length is 16 residues. Germline CDR1 and CDR2: SGHTA and FQGTGA. The CDR3, as DNA: TGTGCCAGCAGCCTAGGTGGCGGCCCGAACACCGGGGAGCTGTTTTTT. This sequence encodes CASSLGGGPNTGELFF.

V and J are TRBV4-3 and TRBJ2-2; D is possibly TRBD2 (7 bases). The V and J ends lost 3 bases and 6 bases respectively, with 17 bases between them. CDR1 is LGHNA and CDR2 is YSLEER in the germline V gene. This CDR3 has 16 amino acids. The DNA of the CDR3 is TGCGCCAGCAGCCAGCACGGGGGGCGAGTATCCGGGGAGCTGTTTTTT. This gives the protein CASSQHGGRVSGELFF.

The chain couples TRBV5-5 to TRBJ1-6; D is ambiguous. In germline, CDR1 is SGHKS, CDR2 YYEKEE (reference sequence). V gave up 7 bases and J gave up 0 bases, with 11 bases separating them. The CDR3 is 15 residues long. CDR3 DNA sequence: TGTGCCAGCCGGCTGGGGAGCTCCTATAATTCACCCCTCCACTTT. Amino acid sequence: CASRLGSSYNSPLHF.

This sequence joins TRBV6-2 or TRBV6-3 and TRBJ1-2, with a possible D match to TRBD1 (5 bases). The length of the CDR3 is 14 residues. The V gene's germline CDR1 is MNHEY and CDR2 SVGEGT. V was pared by 5 bases and J by 0 bases, with 10 bases between. The CDR3 is CASSPDNSNYGYTF. In DNA form, the CDR3 reads TGTGCCAGCAGTCCGGACAATTCTAACTATGGCTACACCTTC.

The chain links TRBV3-1 (or the pseudogene TRBV3-2) to TRBJ2-2, with 10 nucleotides matching TRBD1. V shed 4 bases and J 5 bases; nucleotides not matched to a gene: 4. Germline CDR1 and CDR2: LGHDT and YNNKEL (reference sequence). The CDR3 contains 15 residues. The CDR3 loop reads CASSLGQGVTGELFF. The CDR3 nucleotides read TGTGCCAGCAGCCTTGGACAGGGGGTGACCGGGGAGCTGTTTTTT.